A selection of T cell receptor beta chains follows, all from one sample in a study of T cell responses to AZD1222 COVID-19 vaccine. Profiling relied on immunoSEQ multiplex PCR, and the TCRdb table lists in-frame clones only, not all of them. The table shows tens of thousands of clones, with 86% occurring only once. The starting material was peripheral blood, obtained 28 days after the second AZD1222 dose. The receptors here all came from an adult who received the AZD1222 COVID-19 vaccine. CDR3s include the opening cysteine and the closing phenylalanine or tryptophan. The D gene is left open where the match is weak. Clone sizes are given selectively: once, few, many, or a class where the clone is expanded.

clone_size	v_call	j_call	d_call	cdr3_length	cdr3_aa	cdr3_nt
.	TRBV4-3	TRBJ2-7	TRBD1	18	CASSQDFWTGDFSYEQYF	TGCGCCAGCAGCCAAGATTTTTGGACAGGAGATTTCTCCTACGAGCAGTACTTC
.	TRBV4-1	TRBJ2-7	TRBD1	15	CASSQDWTGQGEQYF	TGCGCCAGCAGCCAAGATTGGACAGGGCAGGGCGAGCAGTACTTC
.	TRBV10-3	TRBJ1-2	TRBD1	15	CAISGGDRSNYGYTF	TGTGCCATCAGTGGGGGGGACAGGTCTAACTATGGCTACACCTTC
once	TRBV19	TRBJ1-2	.	13	CASSIWPKEDYTF	TGTGCCAGTAGTATTTGGCCGAAAGAGGACTACACCTTC
once	TRBV10-1	TRBJ2-2	TRBD1	15	CARVPGQGETGELFF	TGCGCCAGGGTGCCGGGACAGGGCGAGACCGGGGAGCTGTTTTTT
.	TRBV21-1	TRBJ2-5	.	18	CASSEPISDRKNEETQYF	TGTGCCAGCAGCGAACCCATCTCGGACAGGAAAAATGAAGAGACCCAGTACTTC
.	TRBV20-1	TRBJ1-1	TRBD1	15	CSASRMTGRNTEAFF	TGCAGTGCTAGTAGGATGACAGGGAGGAACACTGAAGCTTTCTTT
.	TRBV7-2	TRBJ2-7	.	15	CASSLAASVHGEQYF	TGTGCCAGCAGCTTAGCAGCTAGCGTGCATGGCGAGCAGTACTTC
few	TRBV6-5	TRBJ1-1	.	13	CASSYEGYTEAFF	TGTGCCAGCAGTTACGAGGGTTACACTGAAGCTTTCTTT
.	TRBV6-5	TRBJ1-1	.	15	CASRQGMFRNTEAFF	TGTGCCAGCAGACAGGGAATGTTTCGGAACACTGAAGCTTTCTTT
.	TRBV18	TRBJ2-7	TRBD1	16	CASSPVGQVSSYEQYF	TGTGCCAGCTCACCGGTTGGACAGGTTAGCTCCTACGAGCAGTACTTC
.	TRBV4-1	TRBJ2-7	.	15	CASSQVARLRYEQYF	TGCGCCAGCAGCCAAGTAGCCCGACTCCGCTACGAGCAGTACTTC
.	TRBV28	TRBJ2-7	TRBD1	15	CASSLVGTGLGVQYF	TGTGCCAGCAGTTTAGTTGGGACAGGCCTAGGAGTGCAGTACTTC
few	TRBV19	TRBJ2-5	TRBD2	15	CASSMTSGSLETQYF	TGTGCCAGTAGTATGACTAGCGGGAGTTTAGAGACCCAGTACTTC
.	TRBV11-2	TRBJ2-1	.	16	CASSLDLQGPKDEQFF	TGTGCCAGCAGCTTAGACCTACAGGGTCCCAAGGATGAGCAGTTCTTC
few	TRBV10-3	TRBJ2-2	.	14	CAIRTGGTTGELFF	TGTGCCATCAGGACCGGGGGAACGACCGGGGAGCTGTTTTTT
.	TRBV24-1	TRBJ1-3	.	18	CATSDLGQTRRPGNTIYF	TGTGCCACCAGTGATTTAGGCCAGACAAGACGGCCTGGAAACACCATATATTTT
.	TRBV2	TRBJ2-1	.	15	CASSEAPSHYNEQFF	TGTGCCAGCAGTGAAGCCCCCTCACATTACAATGAGCAGTTCTTC
.	TRBV11-2	TRBJ2-2	TRBD1	15	CASSGMTGGSGELFF	TGTGCCAGCAGCGGTATGACAGGGGGCTCCGGGGAGCTGTTTTTT
.	TRBV27	TRBJ2-7	.	13	CASSLGHFYEQYF	TGTGCCAGCAGCCTGGGACATTTTTACGAGCAGTACTTC
.	TRBV28	TRBJ1-1	.	15	CASSLSVGMATEAFF	TGTGCCAGCAGTTTATCGGTAGGGATGGCCACTGAAGCTTTCTTT
.	TRBV7-2	TRBJ2-7	TRBD1	14	CASSTYGRDREQYF	TGTGCCAGCAGCACATATGGACGGGACAGGGAGCAGTACTTC
.	TRBV28	TRBJ2-2	.	12	CASSLSVGELFF	TGTGCCAGCAGTTTAAGCGTAGGGGAGCTGTTTTTT
once	TRBV5-4	TRBJ2-7	.	14	CASSTPDRSYEQYF	TGTGCCAGCAGCACCCCGGACCGATCTTACGAGCAGTACTTC
once	TRBV7-9	TRBJ1-3	.	16	CASRDHGVISGNTIYF	TGTGCCAGCAGAGACCACGGGGTCATCTCTGGAAACACCATATATTTT
.	TRBV5-1	TRBJ1-3	.	17	CASSRNLRPDSGNTIYF	TGCGCCAGCAGCAGAAACCTCCGCCCGGATTCTGGAAACACCATATATTTT
once	TRBV30	TRBJ1-5	.	15	CAWDEGSGPNQPQHF	TGTGCCTGGGATGAGGGATCAGGGCCCAATCAGCCCCAGCATTTT
.	TRBV18	TRBJ1-2	TRBD1	17	CASSPYIAGGSNYGYTF	TGTGCCAGCTCACCTTATATCGCAGGGGGCTCTAACTATGGCTACACCTTC
.	TRBV28	TRBJ1-2	.	14	CASSYRYRNYGYTF	TGTGCCAGCAGTTACAGGTACCGTAACTATGGCTACACCTTC
.	TRBV5-1	TRBJ2-7	.	16	CASSSGDRTYSYEQYF	TGCGCCAGCAGCAGCGGCGACAGGACCTACTCCTACGAGCAGTACTTC